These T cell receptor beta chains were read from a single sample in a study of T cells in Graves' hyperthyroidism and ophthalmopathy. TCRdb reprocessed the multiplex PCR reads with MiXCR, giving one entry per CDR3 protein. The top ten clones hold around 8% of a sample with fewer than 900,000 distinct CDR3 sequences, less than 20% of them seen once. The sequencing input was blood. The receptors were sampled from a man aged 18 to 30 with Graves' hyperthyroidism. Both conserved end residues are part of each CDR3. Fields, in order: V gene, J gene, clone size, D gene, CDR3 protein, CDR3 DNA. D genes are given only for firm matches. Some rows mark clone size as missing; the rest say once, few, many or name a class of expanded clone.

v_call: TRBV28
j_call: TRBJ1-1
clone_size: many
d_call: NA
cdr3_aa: CASSLKGTEAFF
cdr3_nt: TGTGCCAGCAGTCTCAAGGGGACTGAAGCTTTCTTT

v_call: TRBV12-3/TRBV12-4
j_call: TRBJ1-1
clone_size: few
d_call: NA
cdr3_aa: CASRQGRIYTEAFF
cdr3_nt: TGTGCCAGCAGACAGGGACGGATATACACTGAAGCTTTCTTT

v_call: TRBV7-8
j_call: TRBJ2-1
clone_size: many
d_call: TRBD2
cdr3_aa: CASSSRRPVSRGSGRRDEQFF
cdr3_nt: TGTGCCAGCAGCTCAAGAAGACCAGTTAGTCGTGGTAGCGGGAGAAGGGATGAGCAGTTCTTC

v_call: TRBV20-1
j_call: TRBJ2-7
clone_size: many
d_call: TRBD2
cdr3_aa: CSARDLSGSPYEQYF
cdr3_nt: TGCAGTGCTAGAGACTTGAGCGGGAGCCCCTACGAGCAGTACTTC

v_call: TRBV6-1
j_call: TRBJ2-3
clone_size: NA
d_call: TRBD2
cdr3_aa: CASRNRILAQGADTQYF
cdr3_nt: TGTGCCAGCAGAAACCGGATACTAGCGCAGGGCGCAGATACGCAGTATTTT

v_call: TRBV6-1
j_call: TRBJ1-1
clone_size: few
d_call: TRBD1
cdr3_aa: CASRTGDNTEAFF
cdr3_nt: TGTGCCAGCAGGACAGGGGACAACACTGAAGCTTTCTTT

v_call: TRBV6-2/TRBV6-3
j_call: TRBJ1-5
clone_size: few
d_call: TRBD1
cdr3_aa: CASSYPTGQHSNQPQHF
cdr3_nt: TGTGCCAGCAGTTACCCGACGGGACAGCATAGCAATCAGCCCCAGCATTTT

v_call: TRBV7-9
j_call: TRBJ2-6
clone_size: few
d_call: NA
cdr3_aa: CASQGQNRSGANVLTF
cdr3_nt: TGTGCCAGCCAGGGACAAAACCGCTCTGGGGCCAACGTCCTGACTTTC

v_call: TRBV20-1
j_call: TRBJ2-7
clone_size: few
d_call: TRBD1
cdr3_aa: CSARGKGGQGNYEQYF
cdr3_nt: TGCAGTGCTAGGGGGAAAGGGGGACAGGGGAACTACGAGCAGTACTTC

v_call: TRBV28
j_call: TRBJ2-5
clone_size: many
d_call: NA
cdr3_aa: CASSPIRHGETQYF
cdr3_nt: TGTGCCAGCAGTCCTATACGACACGGAGAGACCCAGTACTTC

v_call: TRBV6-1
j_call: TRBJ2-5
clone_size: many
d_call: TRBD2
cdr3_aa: CASSRLAGLSETQYF
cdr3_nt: TGTGCCAGCAGTCGACTAGCGGGACTTAGCGAGACCCAGTACTTC

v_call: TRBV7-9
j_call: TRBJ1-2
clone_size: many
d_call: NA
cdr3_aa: CASSVGRSAYGYTF
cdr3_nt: TGTGCCAGCAGCGTTGGACGATCCGCCTATGGCTACACCTTC

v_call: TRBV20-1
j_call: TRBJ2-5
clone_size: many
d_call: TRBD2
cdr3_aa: CSARETQRGFQETQYF
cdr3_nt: TGCAGTGCTAGAGAGACCCAGCGGGGATTCCAAGAGACCCAGTACTTC

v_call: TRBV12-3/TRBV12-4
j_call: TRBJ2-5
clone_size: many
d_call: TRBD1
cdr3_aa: CASTAGTGSFVETQYF
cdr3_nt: TGTGCCAGCACCGCCGGGACAGGGAGTTTTGTGGAGACCCAGTACTTC

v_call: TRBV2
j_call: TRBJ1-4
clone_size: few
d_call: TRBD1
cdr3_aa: CASGAGGTNEKLFF
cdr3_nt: TGTGCCAGCGGCGCAGGGGGGACTAATGAAAAACTGTTTTTT

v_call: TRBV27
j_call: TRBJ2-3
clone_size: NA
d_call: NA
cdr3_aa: CASNPGPGRSSTDTQYF
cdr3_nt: TGTGCCAGCAACCCGGGACCGGGGCGGTCTAGCACAGATACGCAGTATTTT

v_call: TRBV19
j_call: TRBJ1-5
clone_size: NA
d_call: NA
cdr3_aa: CASIGRGGRQPQHF
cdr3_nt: TGTGCCAGTATAGGCAGGGGAGGACGTCAGCCCCAGCATTTT

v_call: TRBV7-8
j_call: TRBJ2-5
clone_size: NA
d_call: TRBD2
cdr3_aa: CASSPSGGGQETQYF
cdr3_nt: TGCGCCAGCAGCCCTTCCGGGGGGGGCCAAGAGACCCAGTACTTC

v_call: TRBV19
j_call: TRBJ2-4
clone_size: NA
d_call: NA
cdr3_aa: CASSKTWAADENIQYF
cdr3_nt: TGTGCCAGTAGTAAGACTTGGGCCGCGGACGAAAACATTCAGTACTTC

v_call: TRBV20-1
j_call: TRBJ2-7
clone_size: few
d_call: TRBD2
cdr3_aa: CSVGSGGHEQYF
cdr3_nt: TGCAGTGTTGGTAGCGGGGGCCACGAGCAGTACTTC

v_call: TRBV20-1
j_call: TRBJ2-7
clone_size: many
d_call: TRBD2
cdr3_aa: CSARVGSGSGYEQYF
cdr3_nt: TGCAGTGCTAGAGTCGGGAGCGGGAGTGGGTACGAGCAGTACTTC

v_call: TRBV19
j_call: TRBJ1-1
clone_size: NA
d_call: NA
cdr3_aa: CASSIGMLGFF
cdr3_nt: TGTGCCAGTAGTATAGGCATGTTGGGCTTCTTT

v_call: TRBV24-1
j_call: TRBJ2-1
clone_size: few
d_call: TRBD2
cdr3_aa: CATSDSAGGKYKQFF
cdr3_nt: TGTGCCACCAGTGATTCAGCGGGAGGTAAATATAAGCAGTTCTTC

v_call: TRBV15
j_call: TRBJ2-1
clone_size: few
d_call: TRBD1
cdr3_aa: CATSRGRAAGGSNEQFF
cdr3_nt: TGTGCCACCAGCAGAGGACGGGCGGCAGGGGGTTCTAATGAGCAGTTCTTC

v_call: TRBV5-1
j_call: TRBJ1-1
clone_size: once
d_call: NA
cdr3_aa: CASSSTMNTEAFF
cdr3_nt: TGCGCCAGCAGCTCGACAATGAACACTGAAGCTTTCTTT

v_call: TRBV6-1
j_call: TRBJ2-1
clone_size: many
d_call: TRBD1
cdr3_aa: CASSLRTGGLYNEQFF
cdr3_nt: TGTGCCAGCAGTCTACGGACAGGGGGCTTGTACAATGAGCAGTTCTTC

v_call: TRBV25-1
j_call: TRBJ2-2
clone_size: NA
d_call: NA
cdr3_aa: CASSAARAGELFF
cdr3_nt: TGTGCCAGCAGTGCGGCTAGGGCCGGGGAGCTGTTTTTT

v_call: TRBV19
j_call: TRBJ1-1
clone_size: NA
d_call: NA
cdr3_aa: CASSMKRGAGTEAFF
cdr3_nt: TGTGCCAGTAGTATGAAGAGGGGCGCGGGCACTGAAGCTTTCTTT

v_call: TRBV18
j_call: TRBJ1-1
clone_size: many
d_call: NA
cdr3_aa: CASSSGWVSYTEAFF
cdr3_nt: TGTGCCAGCTCATCTGGATGGGTTTCCTACACTGAAGCTTTCTTT

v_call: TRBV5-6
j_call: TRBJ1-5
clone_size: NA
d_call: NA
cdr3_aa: CASSSQVLYSNQPQHF
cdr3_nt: TGTGCCAGCAGCTCACAGGTCCTTTATAGCAATCAGCCCCAGCACTTT

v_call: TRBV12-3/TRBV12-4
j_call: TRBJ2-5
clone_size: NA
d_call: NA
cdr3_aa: CASSPTRTQLLETQYF
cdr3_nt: TGTGCCAGCAGTCCCACCCGGACGCAGTTGCTGGAGACCCAGTACTTC

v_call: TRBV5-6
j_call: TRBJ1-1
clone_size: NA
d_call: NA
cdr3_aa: CASSQDPSGEAFF
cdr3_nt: TGTGCCAGCAGCCAGGACCCTAGTGGTGAAGCTTTCTTT

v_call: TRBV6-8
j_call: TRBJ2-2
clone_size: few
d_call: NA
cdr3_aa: CASSYSRDMGHTGELFF
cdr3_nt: TGTGCCAGCAGTTACTCGAGGGACATGGGGCACACCGGGGAGCTGTTTTTT

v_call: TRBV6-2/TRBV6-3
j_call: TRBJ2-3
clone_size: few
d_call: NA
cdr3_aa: CASSYPTVTDTQYF
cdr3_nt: TGTGCCAGCAGTTATCCCACAGTCACAGATACGCAGTATTTT

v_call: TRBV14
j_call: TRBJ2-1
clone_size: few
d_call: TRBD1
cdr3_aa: CASSRGQGGEQFF
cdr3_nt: TGTGCCAGCAGCCGTGGACAGGGCGGTGAGCAGTTCTTC

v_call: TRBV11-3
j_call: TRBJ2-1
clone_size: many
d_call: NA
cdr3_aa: CASSPGTFNEQFF
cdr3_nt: TGTGCCAGCAGCCCCGGGACTTTCAATGAGCAGTTCTTC

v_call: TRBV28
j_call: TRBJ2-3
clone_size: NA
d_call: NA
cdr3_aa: CASSLIVTDTQYF
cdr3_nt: TGTGCCAGCAGTTTAATAGTGACAGATACGCAGTATTTT

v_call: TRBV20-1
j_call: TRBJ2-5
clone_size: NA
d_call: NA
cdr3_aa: CSARDLQRQETQYF
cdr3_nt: TGCAGTGCTAGAGATCTACAGAGACAAGAGACCCAGTACTTC

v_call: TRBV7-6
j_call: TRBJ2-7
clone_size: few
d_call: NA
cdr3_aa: CASSLGDFSRYEQYF
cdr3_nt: TGTGCCAGCAGCTTAGGGGACTTTTCCCGCTACGAGCAGTACTTC

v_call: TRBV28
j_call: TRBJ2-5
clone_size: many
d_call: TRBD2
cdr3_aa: CASSFSGSETQYF
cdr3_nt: TGTGCCAGCAGTTTCAGCGGGAGTGAGACCCAGTACTTC

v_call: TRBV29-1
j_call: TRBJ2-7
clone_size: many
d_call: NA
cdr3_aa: CSAVDEGRTYEQYF
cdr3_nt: TGCAGCGCCGTCGACGAAGGCAGAACCTACGAGCAGTACTTC

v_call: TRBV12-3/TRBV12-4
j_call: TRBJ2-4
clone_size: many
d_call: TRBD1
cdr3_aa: CASTLAGGRNIQYF
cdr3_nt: TGTGCCAGCACCTTGGCAGGGGGCAGAAACATTCAGTACTTC

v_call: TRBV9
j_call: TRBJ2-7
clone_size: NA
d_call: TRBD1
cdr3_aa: CASSVGGQGPSYEQYF
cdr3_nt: TGTGCCAGCAGCGTAGGTGGACAGGGGCCCTCCTACGAGCAGTACTTC

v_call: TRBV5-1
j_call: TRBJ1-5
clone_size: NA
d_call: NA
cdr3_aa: CASSAGTGDAQPQHF
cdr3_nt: TGCGCCAGCAGCGCCGGGACGGGGGACGCTCAGCCCCAGCATTTT

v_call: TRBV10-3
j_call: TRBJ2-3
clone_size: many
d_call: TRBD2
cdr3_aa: CAIANKAVRTSIISTDTQYF
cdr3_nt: TGTGCCATCGCCAACAAGGCTGTTCGGACTAGCATAATTAGCACAGATACGCAGTATTTT

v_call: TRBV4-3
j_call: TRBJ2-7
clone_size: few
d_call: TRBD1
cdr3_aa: CASSQDRGTGKFYEQYF
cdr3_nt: TGCGCCAGCAGCCAAGATCGGGGGACAGGGAAGTTTTACGAGCAGTACTTC

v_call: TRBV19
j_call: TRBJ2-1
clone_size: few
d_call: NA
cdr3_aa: CASSPQPRSTDSYNEQFF
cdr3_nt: TGTGCCAGTAGCCCCCAGCCCCGCTCGACTGACTCCTACAATGAGCAGTTCTTC

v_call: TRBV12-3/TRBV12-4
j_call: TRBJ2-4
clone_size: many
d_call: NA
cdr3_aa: CASSLRGRLAKNIQYF
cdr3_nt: TGTGCCAGCAGTTTACGCGGCAGACTAGCCAAAAACATTCAGTACTTC

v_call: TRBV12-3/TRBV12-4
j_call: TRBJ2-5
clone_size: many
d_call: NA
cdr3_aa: CASSLETLGAQYF
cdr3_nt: TGTGCCAGCAGTTTAGAAACGCTTGGGGCCCAGTACTTC

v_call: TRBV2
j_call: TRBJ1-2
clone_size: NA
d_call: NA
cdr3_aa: CASSRPANYGYTF
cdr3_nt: TGTGCCAGCAGTCGACCTGCTAACTATGGCTACACCTTC

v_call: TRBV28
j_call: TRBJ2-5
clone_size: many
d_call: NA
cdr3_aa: CASRLSNQETQYF
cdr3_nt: TGTGCCAGCAGACTATCGAACCAAGAGACCCAGTACTTC